Shown below are 3 T cell receptor beta chains from a single sample sequenced in a study of neurological immune-mediated disorders. One entry per CDR3 protein results from TCRdb running MiXCR on the 5' RACE reads. The sample has 59,000 or so distinct CDR3 sequences, over 9.5% seen once; the top ten hold around 11%. Specimen: PBMCs. These receptor sequences come from a woman in her fifties or sixties with HTLV-1-associated myelopathy (HAM/TSP).

This clonotype was recorded many times. This CDR3 reads CASTGLAGTINEQFF. CDR3 in DNA: TGTGCCAGCACTGGACTAGCGGGGACAATCAATGAGCAGTTCTTC. The gene calls are TRBV2 and TRBJ2-1, with 12 bases that match TRBD2. CDR3 length: 15 residues. V lost 7 bases to trimming and J lost 6 bases; unmatched junction nucleotides: 7. Germline loops: CDR1 SNHLY, CDR2 FYNNEI.

In its sample, this clonotype was seen many times. The J gene is TRBJ2-7, the V gene TRBV27; TRBD1 matches 9 bases. The CDR3 loop spans 15 amino acids. The germline CDR1 and CDR2 sequences are MNHEY and SMNVEV (reference sequence). V lost 3 bases, J lost 2 bases, and 5 bases stayed unmatched. CDR3 DNA sequence: TGTGCCAGCAGTTTTGAGGGACAGGGACCCTACGAGCAGTACTTC. Amino acids: CASSFEGQGPYEQYF.

This clonotype was detected many times. The gene calls are TRBV20-1 and TRBJ2-2; the match to TRBD2 covers 11 bases. CDR1 and CDR2 from the germline V gene are DFQATT and SNEGSKA (reference sequence). The CDR3 is made up of 15 amino acids. The V segment lost 6 bases and the J segment 6 bases; nucleotides outside the gene matches: 9. Written as DNA, the CDR3 is TGCAGTGCCCGAGCCGGGACTAGCGGTTCCGGGGAGCTGTTTTTT. Amino acids: CSARAGTSGSGELFF.